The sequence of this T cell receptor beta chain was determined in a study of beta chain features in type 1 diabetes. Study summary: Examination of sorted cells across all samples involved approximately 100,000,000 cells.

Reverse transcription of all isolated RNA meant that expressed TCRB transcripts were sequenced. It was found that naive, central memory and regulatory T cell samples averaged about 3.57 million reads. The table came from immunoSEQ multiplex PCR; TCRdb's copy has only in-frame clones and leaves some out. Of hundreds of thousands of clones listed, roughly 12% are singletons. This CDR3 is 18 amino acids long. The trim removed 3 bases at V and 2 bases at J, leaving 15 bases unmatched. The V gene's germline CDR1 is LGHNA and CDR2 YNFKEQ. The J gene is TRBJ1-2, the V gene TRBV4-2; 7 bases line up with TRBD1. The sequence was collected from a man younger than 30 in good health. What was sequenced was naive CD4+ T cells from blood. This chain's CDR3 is CASSQTPGQALPNYGYTF. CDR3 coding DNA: TGTGCCAGCAGCCAGACCCCCGGACAGGCTCTCCCAAACTATGGCTACACCTTC.